The 20 T cell receptor beta chains presented below share a single source sample, sequenced in a study of blood T cells in healthy people across ages. A J-beta primer mix and a sample-barcoded 5' primer were used in a second PCR of roughly 6 to 11 cycles. One entry per CDR3 protein results from TCRdb running MiXCR on the 5' RACE reads. This sample has about 1.6 million distinct CDR3 sequences, with almost 35% found just once. Sequencing was carried out using blood. These receptors were collected from a woman aged 25 to 39 in good health.

The chain uses TRBV4-1 and TRBJ1-2; 7 bases match TRBD1. The CDR3 runs 20 residues. Germline assignment: CDR1 MGHRA and CDR2 YSYEKL. The junction had 21 bases not matched to a gene; V was cut back by 2 bases and J by 3 bases. CDR3 region: CASSQNKLWTRGQWDYGYTF. In DNA form, the CDR3 reads TGCGCCAGCAGCCAAAACAAACTCTGGACAAGGGGGCAGTGGGACTATGGCTACACCTTC.

The rearrangement links TRBV5-1 to TRBJ2-3; 9 nucleotides align to TRBD2. The CDR3 spans 16 residues. Per germline, CDR1 SGHRS and CDR2 YFSETQ. Germline trimming cut 1 base from V and 5 bases from J; bases unmatched to any gene: 8. Written as DNA, the CDR3 is TGCGCCAGCAGCTTGTTATCGGGACTAGCTGGAGATACGCAGTATTTT. Its translation is CASSLLSGLAGDTQYF.

The rearrangement joins TRBV9 to TRBJ2-3, with 9 bases lining up with TRBD2. Germline-derived CDR1 and CDR2 are SGDLS and YYNGEE. Unmatched junction bases numbered 7, after V lost 3 bases and J lost 5 bases. The CDR3 sequence is 15 residues long. CDR3 nucleotides: TGTGCCAGCAGCGAAATAGCGGGGGTGGTAGATACGCAGTATTTT. It encodes CASSEIAGVVDTQYF.

This chain links TRBV20-1 with TRBJ2-7; D call uncertain. Trimming took 4 bases from V and 4 from J, leaving 17 bases between them. CDR3 length equals 14 residues. The germline CDR1 and CDR2 sequences are DFQATT and SNEGSKA (reference sequence). Written as DNA, the CDR3 is TGCAGTGCTAAGTCAGGAGAGGAGCTGTACGAGCAGTACTTC. This sequence encodes CSAKSGEELYEQYF.

This rearrangement joins TRBV27 to TRBJ2-6, with TRBD1 as a possible D gene (6 bases). The germline V gene has CDR1 MNHEY and CDR2 SMNVEV (reference sequence). V was cut by 3 bases and J by 4 bases, with 16 bases left in between. The CDR3 loop spans 17 amino acids. CDR3 protein: CASSFIGGEVGANVLTF. CDR3 sequence (DNA): TGTGCCAGCAGTTTCATTGGGGGCGAGGTGGGGGCCAACGTCCTGACTTTC.

This clonotype was counted many times. The chain carries TRBV20-1 and TRBJ2-7; D remains unclear. The germline CDR1 and CDR2 sequences are DFQATT and SNEGSKA (reference sequence). The V end lost 3 bases, the J end lost 2 bases, and 8 bases lay between the germline ends. CDR3 size: 12 residues. Here the CDR3 DNA reads TGCAGTGCTAGTACGGGCACCTACGAGCAGTACTTC. Its translation: CSASTGTYEQYF.

This clonotype was picked up a small number of times. CDR3: CASSHYRDTAQETQYF. The DNA for the CDR3 is TGTGCCAGCAGCCATTACCGGGACACAGCTCAAGAGACCCAGTACTTC. The chain combines TRBV14 with TRBJ2-5; D may be TRBD1 (6 bases). The V end was cut by 3 bases, the J end by 2 bases, with 16 bases between. From germline, CDR1 is SGHDN and CDR2 FVKESK. The CDR3 loop spans 16 amino acids.

On this clonotype: A junction boundary mismatches the germline segment, possibly from a read error. The gene calls are TRBV4-1 and TRBJ1-2, with D possibly being TRBD1 (5 bases). Per the germline V gene, CDR1 is MGHRA and CDR2 is YSYEKL. The CDR3 has 14 residues. The CDR3 DNA sequence: TGTGCCAGCAGCCGACTGACAGAAAACTATGGCTACACCTTC. It encodes CASSRLTENYGYTF.

As for this clonotype: Sequence at one end of the junction differs from germline and may be a read error. V is TRBV7-3 and J is TRBJ2-1; D is perhaps TRBD2 (7 bases). CDR3 length equals 15 residues. CDR1 is SGHTA, CDR2 FQGTGA, per germline. CDR3 amino acids: CAGSLRGRDYNEQFF. CDR3 coding DNA: TGTGCCGGCAGCTTAAGGGGGAGGGATTACAATGAGCAGTTCTTC. Based on the CDR3 plus reference TRBV7-3 and TRBJ2-1, the full variable domain is GAGVSQTPSNKVTEKGKYVELRCDPISGHTALYWYRQSLGQGPEFLIYFQGTGAADDSGLPNDRFFAVRPEGSVSTLKIQRTERGDSAVYLCAGSLRGRDYNEQFFGPGTRLTVL.

This clonotype appeared a few times. The rearrangement uses TRBV7-9 and TRBJ2-7, with TRBD1 as a possible D gene (6 bases). Germline V gene lookup returns CDR1 SEHNR and CDR2 FQNEAQ (reference sequence). This CDR3 comprises 14 residues. Trimming pared 4 bases from V and 2 bases from J, leaving 12 bases between. CDR3 loop: CASSSMDSPYEQYF. DNA of the CDR3: TGTGCCAGCAGCTCGATGGACAGTCCCTACGAGCAGTACTTC.

This clonotype was seen more than once but under ten times. This rearrangement joins TRBV18 to TRBJ2-7; 8 bases agree with TRBD2. V was clipped by 8 bases and J by 6 bases; unmatched bases: 18. CDR1 is KGHSH, CDR2 LQKENI, per germline. The CDR3 runs to 16 residues. The CDR3 loop reads CASAGGGTYPWSEQYF. CDR3 bases: TGTGCCAGCGCCGGGGGGGGGACTTATCCGTGGAGCGAGCAGTACTTC. The full variable domain, in which reference TRBV18 and TRBJ2-7 provide the parts outside the CDR3, is NAGVMQNPRHLVRRRGQEARLRCSPMKGHSHVYWYRQLPEEGLKFMVYLQKENIIDESGMPKERFSAEFPKEGPSILRIQQVVRGDSAAYFCASAGGGTYPWSEQYFGPGTRLTVT.

This clonotype was counted between two and nine times. This chain uses TRBV5-1 with TRBJ1-2; 9 bases are shared with TRBD1. The germline V gene encodes CDR1 SGHRS and CDR2 YFSETQ. Unmatched junction bases numbered 5, after V lost 0 bases and J lost 2 bases. This CDR3 is 16 amino acids long. The CDR3 coding sequence is TGCGCCAGCAGCTTGGATACCACAGGGGGCAACTATGGCTACACCTTC. Its protein is CASSLDTTGGNYGYTF. Drawing the rest from reference TRBV5-1 and TRBJ1-2, the complete variable domain is KAGVTQTPRYLIKTRGQQVTLSCSPISGHRSVSWYQQTPGQGLQFLFEYFSETQRNKGNFPGRFSGRQFSNSRSEMNVSTLELGDSALYLCASSLDTTGGNYGYTFGSGTRLTVV.

The sample holds one count of this clonotype. The V and J genes are TRBV28 and TRBJ1-1; D gene unclear. CDR1 is MDHEN and CDR2 is SYDVKM in the germline V gene. The CDR3 length is 12 residues. Trimming left V 7 bases short and J 4 bases short, with 10 bases between. The CDR3, as DNA: TGTGCCAGCAATATGGAGGGCACTGAAGCTTTCTTT. This translates into CASNMEGTEAFF.

This clonotype was seen only a few times. This rearrangement joins TRBV3-1 to TRBJ2-3; maybe TRBD2 (6 bases). The V gene's germline CDR1 is LGHDT and CDR2 YNNKEL (reference sequence). With 1 base removed from V and 3 bases from J, the gap between germline ends came to 11 bases. This CDR3 spans 15 amino acids. CDR3 nucleotide sequence: TGTGCCAGCAGCCAAGTAATGAGCGGGACAGATACGCAGTATTTT. Translating gives CASSQVMSGTDTQYF.

This clonotype was picked up a small number of times. The rearrangement uses TRBV7-2 and TRBJ2-3, with D uncertain. V dropped 2 bases and J dropped 2 bases, with 20 bases sitting between them. This CDR3 region has 18 residues. Germline V gives CDR1 SGHTA, CDR2 FQGNSA. The CDR3 region is CASSLRNLGFANTDTQYF. DNA of the CDR3: TGTGCCAGCAGCTTACGAAATCTTGGGTTTGCCAACACAGATACGCAGTATTTT.

This clonotype was seen only a few times. The gene calls are TRBV11-2 and TRBJ2-5, with a tentative D call TRBD2 (5 bases). Deletions cut 5 bases from V and 2 bases from J, with 9 bases between. The CDR3 length is 13 residues. The germline CDR1 and CDR2 sequences are SGHAT and FQNNGV. The CDR3 loop is CASSRERQETQYF. The CDR3 DNA follows: TGTGCCAGCAGCCGGGAAAGGCAAGAGACCCAGTACTTC.

This chain uses TRBV20-1 with TRBJ2-7, with D perhaps matching TRBD1 (5 bases). Near its end, the DNA agrees better with TRBJ2-5, so the J call may be wrong. The CDR3 contains 20 residues. Germline V gene lookup returns CDR1 DFQATT and CDR2 SNEGSKA (reference sequence). In DNA, the CDR3 is TGCAGTGCTAGAGATTCTTACGGTTGGGGCGCCCGACGACCTCAAAAGACCCAGTACTTC. Its translation is CSARDSYGWGARRPQKTQYF.

V is TRBV7-9 and J is TRBJ2-3; 9 bases fit TRBD1. Looked up from germline, CDR1 is SEHNR and CDR2 is FQNEAQ (reference sequence). V trimming: 5 bases; J trimming: 2 bases; junction bases outside the gene matches: 5. This CDR3 is built from 15 residues. The CDR3 here is CASSTRQGVTDTQYF. The CDR3 DNA is TGTGCCAGCAGCACCAGACAGGGGGTCACAGATACGCAGTATTTT.

This clonotype was picked up a small number of times. The V and J genes are TRBV5-1 and TRBJ1-2; TRBD1 matches 9 bases. Looked up from germline, CDR1 is SGHRS and CDR2 is YFSETQ. The CDR3 has 14 residues. V lost 3 bases to trimming and J lost 5 bases; unmatched junction nucleotides: 5. The CDR3 spells CASSWGTGQYGYTF. The CDR3 DNA reads as TGCGCCAGCAGCTGGGGGACAGGGCAGTATGGCTACACCTTC. The full variable domain, with the rest looked up from reference TRBV5-1 and TRBJ1-2, is KAGVTQTPRYLIKTRGQQVTLSCSPISGHRSVSWYQQTPGQGLQFLFEYFSETQRNKGNFPGRFSGRQFSNSRSEMNVSTLELGDSALYLCASSWGTGQYGYTFGSGTRLTVV.

J is TRBJ2-3 and V is TRBV6-1; 8 bases map to TRBD1. Germline V lookup: CDR1 MNHNS, CDR2 SASEGT. CDR3 length: 15 amino acids. J gave up 6 bases and V 8 bases, and 13 bases lay outside the gene matches. The CDR3 region is CASGLGTGISDTQYF. The DNA for the CDR3 is TGTGCCAGCGGTCTGGGGACAGGTATATCGGATACGCAGTATTTT.